The rows below give T cell receptor beta chains drawn from one sample of a study of blood T cells in healthy people across ages. TCRdb reanalysed the 5' RACE reads using MiXCR and keeps one entry per CDR3 protein. The table lists roughly 1,700,000 distinct CDR3 sequences, over 25% of them singletons. Specimen: blood. Receptors originate from a woman in her 30s in good health. CDR3s include the opening cysteine and the closing phenylalanine or tryptophan. Fields, in order: CDR3 length, clone size, J gene, V gene, D gene, CDR3 DNA, CDR3 protein. The D gene is left open where the match is weak. Only some rows state a clone size, as once, few, many or a class for expanded clones.

16 NA TRBJ2-3 TRBV7-2 NA TGTGCCAGCAGCTTACCCCGGGTCGTAGAGACAGATACGCAGTATTTT CASSLPRVVETDTQYF
11 NA TRBJ1-1 TRBV6-5 NA TGTGCCAGCGTTCGCGCGACTGAAGCTTTCTTT CASVRATEAFF
13 NA TRBJ1-1 TRBV29-1 NA TGCAGCGTTGAAACAGGGAAAGGAGCTGAAGCTTTCTTT CSVETGKGAEAFF
13 few TRBJ2-3 TRBV7-2 NA TGTGCCAGTTTGGGGTCCGGCACAGATACGCAGTATTTT CASLGSGTDTQYF
18 many TRBJ2-1 TRBV4-3 NA TGCGCCAGCAGCCAAGATGACCCAGCGAGTAGCTCCTACAATGAGCAGTTCTTC CASSQDDPASSSYNEQFF
14 once TRBJ1-3 TRBV2 TRBD1 TGTGCCAGCAGCGGACAGGGAACCGGAAGCACCATATATTTT CASSGQGTGSTIYF
15 few TRBJ2-3 TRBV7-2 NA TGTGCCAGCAGGGGTGGGAGAGGGCGCACAGATACGCAGTATTTT CASRGGRGRTDTQYF
11 NA TRBJ1-3 TRBV6-1 NA TGTGCCAGCACCAGAGGAAACACCATATATTTT CASTRGNTIYF
13 NA TRBJ2-1 TRBV30 TRBD2 TGTGCCGAAAGCGGGGACCCCTACAATGAGCAGTTCTTC CAESGDPYNEQFF
14 many TRBJ2-5 TRBV20-1 TRBD2 TGCAGTGCTAGACTAGCGGAAGCCCAAGAGACCCAGTACTTC CSARLAEAQETQYF
15 few TRBJ1-1 TRBV9 NA TGTGCCAGCAGCGAAGCAGGACAGAGTTACACTGAAGCTTTCTTT CASSEAGQSYTEAFF
15 few TRBJ2-7 TRBV6-5 NA TGTGCCAGCAGTTGCTCGAAGGGAGTTGCCTACGAGCAGTACTTC CASSCSKGVAYEQYF
13 NA TRBJ2-4 TRBV14 NA TGTGCCAGCAGCCAAGAGTCCTACAGTGAGCAGTACTTC CASSQESYSEQYF
17 NA TRBJ1-4 TRBV6-1 NA TGTGCCAGCAGTGAAGACAGACAGGTTGCAACTAATGAAAAACTGTTTTTT CASSEDRQVATNEKLFF
17 NA TRBJ1-1 TRBV29-1 NA TGCAGCGTTGAAACCCCCCCAGGGGCTCTAATGAACACTGAAGCTTTCTTT CSVETPPGALMNTEAFF
16 many TRBJ2-7 TRBV5-6 NA TGTGCCAGCAGCTTAATTCCGACTCAGGGTGTATTTCGGCAGTACTTC CASSLIPTQGVFRQYF
15 few TRBJ1-5 TRBV4-1 NA TGCGCCAGCAGCCAAGAGGGGGCCAAGGGACAGCCCCAGCATTTT CASSQEGAKGQPQHF
13 many TRBJ2-7 TRBV10-3 NA TGTGCCATCAAGGGCCCGACACTATACGAGCAGTACTTC CAIKGPTLYEQYF
14 few TRBJ2-7 TRBV7-2 NA TGTGCCAGCAGCTCGCTTGGGGACTCCTACGAGCAGTACTTC CASSSLGDSYEQYF
14 NA TRBJ1-5 TRBV19 TRBD1 TGTGCCAGTAGTAGCCGACAGGGAGTACAGCCCCAGCATTTT CASSSRQGVQPQHF
16 many TRBJ2-1 TRBV5-1 NA TGCGCCAGCAGCTTGTTTTTGGGGAGGCGGAACAATGAGCAGTTCTTC CASSLFLGRRNNEQFF
14 few TRBJ2-1 TRBV10-2 NA TGCGCCAGCAGTGAGTCAGTAGCGAGCGTTGAGCAGTTCTTC CASSESVASVEQFF
15 NA TRBJ2-5 TRBV7-7 TRBD2 TGTGCCAGCAGCTCAGCCCCGGGGGGTGAAGAGACCCAGTACTTC CASSSAPGGEETQYF
15 many TRBJ2-1 TRBV6-1 TRBD2 TGTGCCAGCACCCAGCCGGGACTAGTTGTGAATGAGCAGTTCTTC CASTQPGLVVNEQFF
15 NA TRBJ2-2 TRBV4-3 NA TGCGCCAGCAGCCAAGAATTTGGGGAAGCCGGGGAGCTGTTTTTT CASSQEFGEAGELFF
14 NA TRBJ1-5 TRBV12-3/TRBV12-4 TRBD1 TGTGCCAGCCGACAGGGCGGTTTCAATCAGCCCCAGCATTTT CASRQGGFNQPQHF